This T cell receptor beta chain was sequenced in a study of vaccination and CD4 T cells after COVID-19. General observations from the study: A median about 83% of convalescent patients' SARS-CoV-2-reactive clones emerged only after vaccination. Spike mono-reactivity was shown by 304 of 307 vaccine-specific clones in convalescent patients.

The sample's treatment: 10-day PBMC culture with coronavirus spike peptide pools or control peptides (ViraFEST assay). Positive PCR results dated from March to December 2020, before the US Alpha, Beta and Delta variants. Negative selection recovered the CD4+ T cells once they had spent around 11 days in culture. The CDR3 contains 15 residues. V lost 7 bases to trimming and J lost 5 bases; unmatched junction nucleotides: 10. Germline-derived CDR1 and CDR2 are KGHDR and SFDVKD. Comment on this clonotype: What it binds is unknown.

An Oncomine TCR Beta short-read assay was used to sequence the DNA from cultured CD4+ T cells. TCRdb reprocessed the PCR reads with MiXCR, giving one entry per CDR3 protein. The table shows approximately 17,000 distinct CDR3 sequences, with approximately 51% occurring only once. Source material: CD4+ T cells from blood, cultured in vitro. The receptor was isolated from a human donor who had recovered from COVID-19. The rearrangement links TRBV24-1 to TRBJ2-5, with TRBD2 identical over 9 bases. CDR3 amino acids: CATRGGLAGHETQYF. As DNA, the CDR3 is TGTGCCACCAGGGGGGGGCTAGCGGGACACGAGACCCAGTACTTC.